The sequence of this TCR beta chain was determined in a study of T cell repertoires in cytomegalovirus infection (dated by TCRdb to about 2019). Background for the entire study: Peptide stimulations targeted recently identified HLA-C-restricted CMV epitopes, whose presentation resists viral immunomodulation, together with well-studied HLA-B-restricted epitopes. The HLA type of each donor mattered for the analysis, because public TCR beta signatures pointed to carriage of CMV infection along with the matching HLA type.

What the work shows at the level of the full study, not this receptor alone: In both this cohort and an independent cohort of under 450 donors, the cumulative frequency of public TCR beta family members distinguished carriers of CMV infection plus the relevant HLA type. The ex vivo response was dominated by HLA-C-restricted CMV-specific TCR beta clonotypes, which also provided the single most frequent clonotype in two of eight donors.

TCRdb lists the instrument as Illumina HiSeq 1500. TCRdb handled the public reads itself, with Q25 trimming in fastp and clone calling in MiXCR, and kept productive beta chains. Entries are consolidated by CDR3 protein sequence, retaining the most common genes and DNA. The table for this sample lists around 770,000 distinct CDR3 sequences; under 35% of them were counted only once. Of the sample, under 15% falls within the top ten clones. At the junction V is shortened by 6 bases and J by 8 bases, with 17 bases in between. The CDR3 runs 14 amino acids, cysteine and phenylalanine included. The CDR3 DNA has 42 bases and is translated from base 1. CDR1 is given as ENHRY and CDR2 as SYGVKD, both from the germline V gene. The sample's treatment or condition label, decoded: in vitro stimulation with specific CMV peptide epitopes to enrich CMV-specific T cells. A few counts support this clonotype. The clone's antigen remains unknown. Base qualities are not provided; no much larger clone lies one nucleotide away.

The chain employs TRBV10-3 and TRBJ2-1; the D gene is perhaps TRBD2, from 7 matching bases. The TCR was taken from a human donor in good health (CMV status not recorded). Some clones in this sample may be carry-over from other donors' samples. The sequencing used cultured CD8+ T cells from PBMCs, collected from culture after CMV antigen stimulation. The CDR3 protein: CAISRGAARDEQFF. The DNA sequence is given as TGTGCCATCAGCCGGGGGGCCGCCCGGGATGAGCAGTTCTTC.